This TCR beta chain was captured in a study of T cells after yellow fever vaccination. A few counts support this clonotype. The antigen is not known. Study outcomes and limitations: Most primary-vaccination clones recurred post-booster (roughly 97% CD4, over 70% CD8). Some clonotypes, a small share, were shared between CD4 and CD8 compartments.

CDR3 length: 13 amino acids. The ends lost 3 bases at V and 10 bases at J; junction bases unmatched: 8. Per the germline V gene, CDR1 is LNHDA and CDR2 is SQIVND (reference sequence). It was through 5'RACE template switching that TCR cDNA was made, with a universal primer site and UMIs added. TCRdb recomputed calls from the 5' RACE reads with MiXCR, one row per CDR3 protein. The sample lists roughly 240,000 distinct CDR3 sequences, 5.5% to 8.5% occurring once. The V and J genes are TRBV19 and TRBJ2-5; TRBD2 agrees at 7 bases. Sequenced here: CD4+ T cells sorted from PBMCs, sampled on the day of the yellow fever booster vaccination. This clonotype originated in a man aged 25-45 years who received the YFV17D yellow fever vaccine. CDR3 DNA: TGTGCCAGTAGTATGAGGGCCTCGGGGGGCCAGTACTTC. As protein: CASSMRASGGQYF.